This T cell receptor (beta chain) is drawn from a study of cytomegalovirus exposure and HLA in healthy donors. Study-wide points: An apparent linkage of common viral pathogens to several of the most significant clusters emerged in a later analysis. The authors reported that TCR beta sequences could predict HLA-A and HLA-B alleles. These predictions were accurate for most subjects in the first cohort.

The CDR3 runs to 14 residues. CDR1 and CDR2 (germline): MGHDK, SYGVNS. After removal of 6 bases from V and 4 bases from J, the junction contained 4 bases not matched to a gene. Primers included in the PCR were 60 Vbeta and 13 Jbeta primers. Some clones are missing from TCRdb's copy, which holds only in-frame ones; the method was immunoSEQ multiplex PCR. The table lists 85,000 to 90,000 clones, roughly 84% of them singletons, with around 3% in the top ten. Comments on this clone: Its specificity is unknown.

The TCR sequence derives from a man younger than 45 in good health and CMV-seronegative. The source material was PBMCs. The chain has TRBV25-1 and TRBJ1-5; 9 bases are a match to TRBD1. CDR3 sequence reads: CASRGQGGNQPQHF. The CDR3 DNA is TGTGCCAGCAGGGGACAGGGAGGGAATCAGCCCCAGCATTTT.